Described below is a single T cell receptor beta chain sequence and its context. The antigen is not known. The record originates from a study of cytomegalovirus exposure and HLA in healthy donors. Regarding the study as a whole: Rarity held for most TCR sequences, but there were some public TCRs that occurred in many donors.

Repertoires were generated with immunoSEQ multiplex PCR, while TCRdb's copy carries only in-frame clones and drops some. The data show about 280,000 clones, approximately 83% seen once. Material for sequencing was PBMCs. The TCR originated in a woman between 18 and 29 years old in good health and CMV-seronegative.

The CDR3 region is CASSSPTGGEQYF. The DNA for the CDR3 is TGTGCCAGCAGCTCACCGACAGGGGGCGAGCAGTACTTC. The V gene is TRBV7-6, the J gene TRBJ2-7; TRBD1 aligns across 9 bases. Germline assignment: CDR1 SGHVS and CDR2 FNYEAQ. CDR3 length: 13 amino acids. Losses at the gene ends were 4 bases for V and 6 bases for J; bases not matched to a gene: 4. Full variable domain (missing parts from reference TRBV7-6 and TRBJ2-7): GAGVSQSPRYKVTKRGQDVALRCDPISGHVSLYWYRQALGQGPEFLTYFNYEAQQDKSGLPNDRFSAERPEGSISTLTIQRTEQRDSAMYRCASSSPTGGEQYFGPGTRLTVT.